The rows below give T cell receptor beta chains drawn from one sample of a study of T cell responses to AZD1222 COVID-19 vaccine. Produced via immunoSEQ multiplex PCR; TCRdb's table is partial and in-frame only. The top ten hold approximately 4% of the sample, which has some 130,000 clones, more than 80% seen once. The source was peripheral blood, collected on day 0 of AZD1222 vaccination. The receptor source for this set is an adult in good health. Both conserved end residues are part of each CDR3. D genes are given only for firm matches. The size of a clone is reported for some rows only, either as once, few or many, or as a class for expanded clones.

D gene | J gene | clone size | V gene | CDR3 DNA | CDR3 protein
TRBD1 | TRBJ1-2 | . | TRBV19 | TGTGCCAGTAGGGACAGGGGGCCTGGCTATGGCTACACCTTC | CASRDRGPGYGYTF
TRBD1 | TRBJ2-7 | . | TRBV5-1 | TGCGCCAGCAGCTTCACAGGGGGAAGCTCCTACGAGCAGTACTTC | CASSFTGGSSYEQYF
. | TRBJ1-5 | . | TRBV5-8 | TGTGCCAGCAGCTTCGGGGGGCGTCAGCCCCAGCATTTT | CASSFGGRQPQHF
TRBD1 | TRBJ1-5 | . | TRBV2 | TGTGCCAGCAACTACGACAGGGACAATCAGCCCCAGCATTTT | CASNYDRDNQPQHF
. | TRBJ1-2 | . | TRBV28 | TGTGCCAGCAGTTTAAGGGAGGGCTACACCTTC | CASSLREGYTF
. | TRBJ1-2 | . | TRBV6-5 | TGTGCCAGCAGTTACTCGACGGGAATTTCCTATGGCTACACCTTC | CASSYSTGISYGYTF
. | TRBJ2-2 | . | TRBV6-5 | TGTGCCAGCAGTTACCCCAGGGGACCGAACACCGGGGAGCTGTTTTTT | CASSYPRGPNTGELFF
. | TRBJ1-5 | . | TRBV2 | TGTGCCAGCAGTGTCTTGTCAGGGAATCAGCCCCAGCATTTT | CASSVLSGNQPQHF
. | TRBJ2-2 | once | TRBV27 | TGTGCCAGCAGTTTTAACAGACCCTCACTCCAGCCCAACACCGGGGAGCTGTTTTTT | CASSFNRPSLQPNTGELFF
TRBD1 | TRBJ1-3 | . | TRBV4-1 | TGCGCCAGCAGCTACGGGACAGAGGGAAACACCATATATTTT | CASSYGTEGNTIYF
. | TRBJ2-5 | . | TRBV28 | TGTGGGAGTGGGGGGTTCGGCCAAGAGACCCAGTACTTC | CGSGGFGQETQYF
. | TRBJ2-7 | few | TRBV6-1 | TGTGCCAGCAGTGAATTACTGGGGACTGGCGAGCAGTACTTC | CASSELLGTGEQYF
. | TRBJ2-7 | once | TRBV6-5 | TGTGCCAGCAGCCCCTTTGGGCCCCTAAACTACGAGCAGTACTTC | CASSPFGPLNYEQYF